A single sample gave rise to the 19 T cell receptor beta chains below, sequenced in a study of post-analysis software for immune sequencing data. Study conclusions and caveats: Five or six TRBV segments (TRBV5-6, TRBV5-1 and TRBV20-1 among them) occurred more frequently in patients than in controls.

The antigens these receptors bind are not known. Sequencing libraries made from TCR beta cDNA carried unique molecular identifiers. TCRdb passed the PCR reads through MiXCR, listing each CDR3 protein once. This sample has about 810,000 distinct CDR3 sequences, with approximately 53% found just once. Sequencing input: blood. All receptors come from a girl under 18 with multiple sclerosis.

V and J are TRBV20-1 and TRBJ2-1; 9 bases map to TRBD2. The CDR3 contains 13 residues. CDR1 and CDR2 (germline): DFQATT, SNEGSKA (reference sequence). The CDR3 region has the DNA TGCAGCTTAGCGGGACTAGCTAACAATGAGCAGTTCTTC. As protein: CSLAGLANNEQFF.

This clonotype was observed once. CDR3 coding DNA: TGTGCCAGCTGGGCGGGAGGCACAGATACGCAGTATTTT. This codes for CASWAGGTDTQYF. This chain connects TRBV6-2 or TRBV6-3 to TRBJ2-3; 7 bases match TRBD2. Germline CDR1 reads MNHEY; CDR2 reads SVGEGT. CDR3 length: 13 residues. Losses at the gene ends were 8 bases for V and 1 base for J; bases not matched to a gene: 3.

CDR3 sequence reads: CASSYLGQGFHEQYF. As DNA, the CDR3 is TGTGCCAGCAGTTACTTGGGACAGGGCTTCCACGAGCAGTACTTC. The chain joins TRBV5-4 to TRBJ2-7, with 9 bases fitting TRBD1. V shed 5 bases and J 5 bases; nucleotides not matched to a gene: 11. CDR1 is SGHNT, CDR2 YYREEE, per germline (reference sequence). CDR3 length: 15 residues.

This clonotype has only a few counts. This rearrangement joins TRBV6-1 to TRBJ2-7; TRBD1 might be the D (5 bases). Trimming removed 10 bases at V and 1 base at J, with 11 bases between. The germline gives CDR1 MNHNS, CDR2 SASEGT. The CDR3 is 12 amino acids. The DNA of the CDR3 is TGTGCCACTAAGGGGCCTTCCTACGAGCAGTACTTC. It yields the protein CATKGPSYEQYF.

Points on this clonotype: One junction end does not reproduce the germline sequence, and a read error may be involved. The CDR3 reads CASSLGLAGGEETQYF. The CDR3 bases are TGTGCTAGCAGCTTGGGACTAGCGGGAGGGGAAGAGACCCAGTACTTC. The gene calls are TRBV7-7 and TRBJ2-5; 16 positions agree with TRBD2. This CDR3 comprises 16 residues. Germline V CDR1 and CDR2: SSHAT, FNYEAQ (reference sequence).

The rearrangement uses TRBV29-1 and TRBJ2-5; 10 positions agree with TRBD1. Per germline, CDR1 SQVTM and CDR2 ANQGSEA. V was pared by 3 bases and J by 4 bases, with 2 bases of the junction left unmatched. CDR3 length: 13 residues. CDR3 DNA sequence: TGCAGCGTTGAGCGGACAGGGGGAGAGACCCAGTACTTC. Protein: CSVERTGGETQYF.

A few counts support this clonotype. The chain couples TRBV6-5 to TRBJ2-7, with TRBD2 identical over 8 bases. V gave up 0 bases and J gave up 2 bases; unmatched junction bases: 9. Looked up from germline, CDR1 is MNHEY and CDR2 is SVGAGI. The CDR3 runs to 17 residues. CDR3 sequence (DNA): TGTGCCAGCAGTTACTCGATCTTAGCGGGGAGTACCTACGAGCAGTACTTC. Residues: CASSYSILAGSTYEQYF.

The CDR3 is CASSPELWDMANTEAFF. The CDR3 nucleotides read TGTGCCAGCAGCCCCGAACTATGGGACATGGCGAACACTGAAGCTTTCTTT. The chain joins TRBV3-1 to TRBJ1-1; D is possibly TRBD1 (6 bases). This CDR3 region has 17 residues. V lost 4 bases and J 1 base, leaving 19 bases between the germline ends. CDR1 is LGHDT, CDR2 YNNKEL, per germline (reference sequence).

V gene TRBV19 combines with J gene TRBJ2-1; the D call may be TRBD1 or TRBD2 (5 bases each). Deletions cut 6 bases from V and 5 bases from J, with 20 bases between. The CDR3 sequence is 16 residues long. Per the germline V gene, CDR1 is LNHDA and CDR2 is SQIVND (reference sequence). The CDR3 protein is CASSWRVAGSHNEQFF. In DNA, the CDR3 is TGTGCCAGTAGCTGGCGGGTAGCAGGGAGCCACAATGAGCAGTTCTTC.

This clonotype has just a few counts. The rearrangement joins TRBV20-1 to TRBJ2-5, with TRBD2 matching over 7 bases. The CDR3 contains 16 residues. Germline trimming cut 0 bases from V and 0 bases from J; bases unmatched to any gene: 7. The germline V gene has CDR1 DFQATT and CDR2 SNEGSKA (reference sequence). CDR3 sequence reads: CSARDLSGPYQETQYF. In DNA form, the CDR3 reads TGCAGTGCTAGAGATCTTAGCGGGCCGTACCAAGAGACCCAGTACTTC.

This clonotype was counted a few times. CDR3 bases: TGTGCCACCGCCGGCGGGGGGACAGGGTGGTACGAGCAGTACTTC. Translating it yields CATAGGGTGWYEQYF. J is TRBJ2-7 and V is TRBV10-3; D perhaps matches TRBD1 (9 bases). CDR3 length: 15 residues. Germline V CDR1 and CDR2: ENHRY, SYGVKD. Trimming pared 10 bases from V and 4 bases from J, leaving 23 bases between.

The V call is TRBV20-1, the J call TRBJ2-1, with 7 bases that match TRBD2. The CDR3 covers 13 residues. The V segment lost 3 bases and the J segment 6 bases; nucleotides outside the gene matches: 5. The germline V gene has CDR1 DFQATT and CDR2 SNEGSKA (reference sequence). For the CDR3, the DNA is TGCAGTGCTAGGCGGGAGCCTTTCAATGAGCAGTTCTTC. Residues: CSARREPFNEQFF.

The rearrangement uses TRBV10-3 and TRBJ2-7; 9 bases match TRBD2. V lost 7 bases and J lost 6; bases outside the gene matches: 7. The CDR3 contains 13 residues. Looked up from germline, CDR1 is ENHRY and CDR2 is SYGVKD. CDR3 amino acids: CAIMLAGSGEQYF. In DNA, the CDR3 is TGTGCCATCATGCTAGCGGGATCCGGCGAGCAGTACTTC.

The J gene is TRBJ2-3, the V gene TRBV20-1; D gene uncertain. The V end lost 0 bases, the J end lost 0 bases, and 10 bases lay between the germline ends. The CDR3 has 15 residues. CDR1 is DFQATT and CDR2 is SNEGSKA in the germline V gene (reference sequence). CDR3 in amino acids: CSAREENLSTDTQYF. The CDR3, as DNA: TGCAGTGCTAGAGAGGAAAACCTTAGCACAGATACGCAGTATTTT.

V and J are TRBV7-8 and TRBJ2-1, with 8 bases matching TRBD2. This CDR3 comprises 15 residues. CDR1 and CDR2 from the germline V gene are SGHVS and FQNEAQ. Trimming took 2 bases from V and 8 from J; bases not matched to a gene: 8. CDR3 sequence reads: CASSLRTSLGDEQFF. CDR3 bases: TGTGCCAGCAGCTTAAGGACTAGCCTCGGCGATGAGCAGTTCTTC.

This clonotype appeared a single time. The V call is TRBV5-1, the J call TRBJ2-7, with D perhaps matching TRBD1 (6 bases). CDR3 length: 18 amino acids. V gave up 1 base and J gave up 1 base, with 21 bases separating them. Germline CDR1 is SGHRS and CDR2 is YFSETQ. The CDR3 is CASSLWGQGSGRSYEQYF. In DNA form, the CDR3 reads TGCGCCAGCAGCTTGTGGGGACAAGGGTCTGGAAGGTCCTACGAGCAGTACTTC.

This sequence joins TRBV6-1 and TRBJ1-2, with D maybe TRBD1 (6 bases). Germline CDR1 MNHNS, CDR2 SASEGT. The CDR3 has 15 residues. V lost 6 bases and J lost 4, with 18 bases in between. The CDR3 DNA sequence: TGTGCCAGCAGGCCTTCGAGGGACAATATCTATGGCTACACCTTC. Its translation is CASRPSRDNIYGYTF.

This rearrangement joins TRBV2 to TRBJ2-1; D remains unclear. Germline CDR1 reads SNHLY; CDR2 reads FYNNEI. The CDR3 extends over 13 amino acids. Trimming shortened V by 3 bases and J by 3 bases, and 6 bases separated the two germline ends. CDR3 region: CASSDELYNEQFF. The CDR3 DNA reads TGTGCCAGCAGTGACGAACTCTACAATGAGCAGTTCTTC.

This sequence joins TRBV12-3 or TRBV12-4 and TRBJ1-5; 7 bases map to TRBD1. V lost 6 bases to trimming and J lost 7 bases; unmatched junction nucleotides: 15. This CDR3 is 16 amino acids long. CDR3 sequence reads: CASSPLGGGVGQPQHF. The CDR3 nucleotides are TGTGCCAGCAGCCCCCTCGGAGGGGGCGTTGGACAGCCCCAGCATTTT.